Included here is one TCR beta chain sequence, with context. Sequencing used immunoSEQ multiplex PCR; TCRdb keeps in-frame clones, though not all of them. This table holds fewer than 50,000 clones, around 89% found once. The data derive from a study of T cell changes during pregnancy in multiple sclerosis. V shed 0 bases and J shed 10 bases, with 13 bases lying between them. This CDR3 has 15 residues. CDR1 and CDR2 (germline): MNHNS, SASEGT. The origin of this receptor is a female donor with multiple sclerosis, enrolled in a pregnancy study. The chain recombines TRBV6-1 with TRBJ1-6; D is possibly TRBD1 (5 bases). The sample consisted of CD8+ T cells from peripheral blood mononuclear cells, taken in the third trimester of pregnancy. DNA for the CDR3: TGTGCCAGCAGTGAAGCATCGTCAGGGTGGTCACCCCTCCACTTT. Translated, it gives CASSEASSGWSPLHF.